This TCR beta chain was observed in a study of shared clonotypes between healthy human individuals. The study's findings and limits: Tissues were not sampled, only blood, and their repertoires likely differ. Sorted-subset sequencing, rarefaction showed, was incomplete despite large depth.

J gave up 5 bases and V 5 bases, and 4 bases lay outside the gene matches. This CDR3 has 13 residues. Germline-derived CDR1 and CDR2 are MNHEY and SVGAGI. Worth noting for this clone: The antigen is unknown.

TCRdb keeps only in-frame clones here, not all; method: immunoSEQ multiplex PCR. This table holds around 200,000 clones, just under 95% found once. The chain carries TRBV6-5 and TRBJ1-1; TRBD1 matches at 8 bases. Specimen: naive CD4+ T cells sorted from blood. Subset: CD45RA+ positively selected. This clonotype was sampled from a woman aged 25 to 39 in good health. The CDR3 protein is CASSIQGGTEAFF. The CDR3 DNA sequence: TGTGCCAGCAGTATACAGGGGGGTACTGAAGCTTTCTTT.